The 32 T cell receptor beta chains reported below all come from one sample, sequenced in a study of blood T cell repertoires in COVID-19. Assay: immunoSEQ multiplex PCR; the TCRdb copy retains only in-frame clones and omits some. The table includes tens of thousands of clones, about 80% detected once. Sample: peripheral blood. These TCRs come from an elderly woman with acute or convalescent COVID-19.

The chain carries TRBV5-4 and TRBJ2-3; the match to TRBD2 covers 10 bases. This CDR3 contains 17 residues. Trimming took 2 bases from V and 2 from J; bases not matched to a gene: 8. The germline gives CDR1 SGHNT, CDR2 YYREEE (reference sequence). In DNA form, the CDR3 reads TGTGCCAGCAGCTTACGGTCAGCGGGGGGGTACACAGATACGCAGTATTTT. It specifies CASSLRSAGGYTDTQYF.

The chain employs TRBV5-1 and TRBJ1-1, with a weak D call TRBD1 (5 bases). Per germline, CDR1 SGHRS and CDR2 YFSETQ. Trimming removed 4 bases at V and 3 bases at J, with 10 bases between. The CDR3 runs 13 residues. The CDR3 sequence: CASSTDTYTEAFF. The CDR3, as DNA: TGCGCCAGCAGCACGGACACCTACACTGAAGCTTTCTTT.

On this clone itself: Other DNA sequences from this sample encode an identical CDR3 as well. V and J are TRBV18 and TRBJ1-1, with TRBD1 as a possible D gene (5 bases). CDR3 length: 13 residues. Germline values: CDR1 KGHSH, CDR2 LQKENI. Trimming cost V 3 bases and J 1 base, with 6 bases left between them. In DNA, the CDR3 is TGTGCCAGCTCACCGCAGGGGAACACTGAAGCTTTCTTT. Protein product: CASSPQGNTEAFF.

The chain links TRBV5-1 to TRBJ2-1, with D possibly being TRBD2 (7 bases). V was trimmed by 0 bases and J by 2 bases, leaving 9 bases between them. The CDR3 spans 15 residues. Per the germline V gene, CDR1 is SGHRS and CDR2 is YFSETQ. CDR3 in DNA: TGCGCCAGCAGCTTGGAGGGGGGGCCCTACAATGAGCAGTTCTTC. Its protein product is CASSLEGGPYNEQFF. Based on the CDR3 plus reference TRBV5-1 and TRBJ2-1, the full variable domain is KAGVTQTPRYLIKTRGQQVTLSCSPISGHRSVSWYQQTPGQGLQFLFEYFSETQRNKGNFPGRFSGRQFSNSRSEMNVSTLELGDSALYLCASSLEGGPYNEQFFGPGTRLTVL.

This clone showed up just once. The CDR3 bases are TGTGCCAGCAGCCAAGGGACAGGGGATAATTCACCCCTCCACTTT. Translation: CASSQGTGDNSPLHF. The rearrangement links TRBV4-2 to TRBJ1-6, with 9 bases matching TRBD1. V lost 1 base to trimming and J lost 5 bases; unmatched junction nucleotides: 0. The CDR3 has 15 amino acids. Germline assignment: CDR1 LGHNA and CDR2 YNFKEQ.

The chain joins TRBV5-4 to TRBJ1-4; D is perhaps TRBD1 (6 bases). The CDR3 sequence is 15 residues long. Trimming cost V 4 bases and J 6 bases, with 16 bases left between them. Looked up from germline, CDR1 is SGHNT and CDR2 is YYREEE (reference sequence). This CDR3 is CASSPPGGRHEKLFF. The CDR3 DNA reads TGTGCCAGCAGCCCGCCCGGGGGGCGCCATGAAAAACTGTTTTTT.

In the case of this clone: The same CDR3 is also encoded by other DNA sequences in this sample. V and J are TRBV6-5 and TRBJ2-1, with D unresolved. The ends were cut back, 0 bases at V and 9 bases at J, with 6 bases in the middle. This CDR3 comprises 12 residues. Germline CDR1 reads MNHEY; CDR2 reads SVGAGI. CDR3 sequence (DNA): TGTGCCAGCAGTTACTCGACGGGTGAGCAGTTCTTC. This gives the protein CASSYSTGEQFF.

The V call is TRBV10-3, the J call TRBJ1-1; a possible D gene is TRBD1 (5 bases). Trimming removed 7 bases at V and 4 bases at J, with 13 bases between. CDR3 size: 13 residues. The germline V gene has CDR1 ENHRY and CDR2 SYGVKD. The CDR3 region has the DNA TGTGCCATCACTAGGGGATTGGGCACTGAAGCTTTCTTT. Amino acid sequence: CAITRGLGTEAFF.

Comments on this clone: One end of the junction fails to match germline, which may point to a read error. The V gene is TRBV7-9, the J gene TRBJ2-1, with 7 bases that match TRBD2. There are 17 residues in the CDR3. Germline CDR1 reads SEHNR; CDR2 reads FQNEAQ (reference sequence). The CDR3: CASTLSSLTSAGNEQFF. Here the CDR3 DNA reads TGTGCCAGCACCTTAAGCTCCCTTACTAGCGCTGGCAATGAGCAGTTCTTC.

The V gene is TRBV11-2, the J gene TRBJ2-1; D ambiguous. This CDR3 has 16 residues. Per germline, CDR1 SGHAT and CDR2 FQNNGV. The ends were cut back, 1 base at V and 4 bases at J, with 14 bases in the middle. As DNA, the CDR3 is TGTGCCAGCAGCTTAGCGGTGTGGAGAACGTACAATGAGCAGTTCTTC. This translates into CASSLAVWRTYNEQFF.

The sample holds a few counts of this clone. The CDR3 DNA reads TGTGCCAATGGAGAGAGCTCCTACGAGCAGTACTTC. Translated: CANGESSYEQYF. The chain joins TRBV6-5 to TRBJ2-7; D remains ambiguous. V was clipped by 10 bases and J by 0 bases, with 10 bases between them. Germline CDR1 MNHEY, CDR2 SVGAGI. CDR3 size: 12 residues.

The V call is TRBV18, the J call TRBJ2-3; 9 positions match TRBD2. Germline V gene data show CDR1 as KGHSH and CDR2 as LQKENI. The CDR3 loop spans 17 amino acids. The J segment lost 0 bases and the V segment lost 1 base, leaving 5 bases of the junction unmatched. The CDR3: CASSPLSLAGSTDTQYF. In DNA form, the CDR3 reads TGTGCCAGCTCACCACTGTCACTAGCGGGTAGCACAGATACGCAGTATTTT.

The chain links TRBV27 to TRBJ2-5; 10 bases fit TRBD2. V was pared by 3 bases and J by 5 bases, with 15 bases of the junction left unmatched. Germline loops: CDR1 MNHEY, CDR2 SMNVEV (reference sequence). The CDR3 runs 18 residues. The CDR3 is CASSFNPLTSGRRETQYF. Here the CDR3 DNA reads TGTGCCAGCAGTTTTAACCCACTGACTAGCGGGCGAAGGGAGACCCAGTACTTC.

The CDR3 coding sequence is TGTGCCAGCAGTGAAAGGGCAGGGGGAGGCACTGAAGCTTTCTTT. Translating gives CASSERAGGGTEAFF. The chain recombines TRBV2 with TRBJ1-1, with 7 bases identical to TRBD1. Per germline, CDR1 SNHLY and CDR2 FYNNEI. This CDR3 is built from 15 residues. V lost 2 bases, J lost 4 bases, and 7 bases stayed unmatched.

The chain has TRBV4-1 and TRBJ2-7, with a possible D match to TRBD2 (7 bases). The CDR3 covers 16 residues. The germline gives CDR1 MGHRA, CDR2 YSYEKL. The V end lost 4 bases, the J end lost 3 bases, and 19 bases lay between the germline ends. The CDR3 sequence is CASSRLVGGAVYEQYF. CDR3 nucleotides: TGCGCCAGCAGCCGCCTTGTGGGGGGGGCTGTCTACGAGCAGTACTTC.

V is TRBV7-2 and J is TRBJ1-6; a possible D gene is TRBD1 (5 bases). V was clipped by 3 bases and J by 4 bases, with 13 bases between them. This CDR3 spans 16 amino acids. Germline assignment: CDR1 SGHTA and CDR2 FQGNSA. CDR3: CASSLEGTYYNSPLHF. CDR3 in DNA: TGTGCCAGCAGCTTGGAAGGGACTTATTATAATTCACCCCTCCACTTT.

V and J are TRBV10-3 and TRBJ2-1, with 14 bases aligning to TRBD2. The CDR3 sequence is 16 residues long. J was trimmed by 9 bases and V by 6 bases; bases with no gene match: 10. Germline loops: CDR1 ENHRY, CDR2 SYGVKD. CDR3 nucleotides: TGTGCCATCAGCAACCCTGGGACTAGCGGGGGTGTTGAGCAGTTCTTC. As protein: CAISNPGTSGGVEQFF.

The chain combines TRBV19 with TRBJ2-7; 9 bases are shared with TRBD1. Germline V gene sequence: CDR1 LNHDA, CDR2 SQIVND (reference sequence). V trimming: 5 bases; J trimming: 5 bases; junction bases outside the gene matches: 13. The CDR3 is 16 residues long. The CDR3 sequence is CASSPLPGQGTHEQYF. CDR3 coding DNA: TGTGCCAGTAGTCCTTTGCCGGGACAGGGAACCCACGAGCAGTACTTC.

This rearrangement joins TRBV5-1 to TRBJ2-3, with TRBD2 identical over 13 bases. The J segment lost 2 bases and the V segment lost 4 bases, leaving 10 bases of the junction unmatched. Germline V gives CDR1 SGHRS, CDR2 YFSETQ. CDR3 length: 18 residues. The CDR3 is CASSTLPLAGGVTDTQYF. CDR3 DNA: TGCGCCAGCAGCACTCTACCACTAGCGGGGGGGGTCACAGATACGCAGTATTTT.

The chain carries TRBV12-5 and TRBJ2-7; 10 bases map to TRBD2. CDR1 and CDR2 from the germline V gene are LGHNT and FRNRAP. Trimming at V came to 6 bases and at J to 1 base, leaving 9 bases not matched to a gene. This CDR3 has 16 residues. The CDR3 region is CASGWGAGGYSYEQYF. CDR3 nucleotide sequence: TGTGCTAGTGGATGGGGAGCGGGAGGGTATTCCTACGAGCAGTACTTC. Together with reference TRBV12-5 and TRBJ2-7, the CDR3 gives the full variable domain: DARVTQTPRHKVTEMGQEVTMRCQPILGHNTVFWYRQTMMQGLELLAYFRNRAPLDDSGMPKDRFSAEMPDATLATLKIQPSEPRDSAVYFCASGWGAGGYSYEQYFGPGTRLTVT.

The chain recombines TRBV10-1 with TRBJ2-1; 15 bases are a match to TRBD2. CDR1 and CDR2 from the germline V gene are WNHNN and SYGVQD (reference sequence). Germline trimming cut 1 base from V and 5 bases from J; bases unmatched to any gene: 6. The CDR3 extends over 18 amino acids. The chain's CDR3 is CASSELPGTSGGNNEQFF. The CDR3 nucleotides read TGCGCCAGCAGTGAGTTACCCGGGACTAGCGGGGGGAACAATGAGCAGTTCTTC.

Only a few counts were recorded for this clone. The V gene is TRBV5-4, the J gene TRBJ2-7; 9 bases line up with TRBD1. V lost 4 bases, J lost 4 bases, and 9 bases stayed unmatched. The CDR3 loop spans 15 amino acids. Germline values: CDR1 SGHNT, CDR2 YYREEE (reference sequence). In DNA, the CDR3 is TGTGCCAGCAGCCCGGGACAGGGAAGGGTATACGAGCAGTACTTC. It yields the protein CASSPGQGRVYEQYF.

V is TRBV4-1 and J is TRBJ1-1, with D unclear. The V end lost 0 bases, the J end lost 8 bases, and 10 bases lay between the germline ends. Germline CDR1 reads MGHRA; CDR2 reads YSYEKL. This CDR3 spans 13 amino acids. The CDR3: CASSQEENREAFF. The CDR3 DNA reads TGCGCCAGCAGCCAAGAAGAGAACAGAGAAGCTTTCTTT.

This clone was recorded only once. The CDR3 DNA reads as TGTGCCAGCAGTTTATCGGCTTGGCAGGGGCCGACTAACTATGGCTACACCTTC. As protein: CASSLSAWQGPTNYGYTF. The rearrangement links TRBV27 to TRBJ1-2; D is possibly TRBD1 (6 bases). The CDR3 runs to 18 residues. Germline assignment: CDR1 MNHEY and CDR2 SMNVEV (reference sequence). The V gene lost 0 bases and the J gene lost 0 bases, with 17 bases spanning the gap.

This chain links TRBV14 with TRBJ2-1; D possibly corresponds to TRBD2 (6 bases). CDR1 is SGHDN, CDR2 FVKESK, per germline. The CDR3 sequence is 15 residues long. V was clipped by 3 bases and J by 1 base, with 10 bases between them. The CDR3: CASSHGSPSYNEQFF. DNA for the CDR3: TGTGCCAGCAGCCACGGGAGCCCATCCTACAATGAGCAGTTCTTC.

The chain has TRBV2 and TRBJ1-1; 7 bases agree with TRBD1. Germline loops: CDR1 SNHLY, CDR2 FYNNEI. J lost 6 bases, V lost 6 bases, and 7 bases had no gene match. The CDR3 has 13 amino acids. The CDR3 sequence: CASRKPGGAEAFF. For the CDR3, the DNA is TGTGCCAGCAGGAAACCAGGGGGAGCTGAAGCTTTCTTT. Variable domain in full (rest from reference TRBV2 and TRBJ1-1): EPEVTQTPSHQVTQMGQEVILRCVPISNHLYFYWYRQILGQKVEFLVSFYNNEISEKSEIFDDQFSVERPDGSNFTLKIRSTKLEDSAMYFCASRKPGGAEAFFGQGTRLTVV.

The gene calls are TRBV6-5 and TRBJ2-2; 9 nucleotides agree with TRBD2. Per germline, CDR1 MNHEY and CDR2 SVGAGI. The V segment lost 4 bases and the J segment 6 bases; nucleotides outside the gene matches: 3. The CDR3 contains 14 residues. The CDR3 DNA reads TGTGCCAGCAGTTGGCGGGGGGGCCCCGGGGAGCTGTTTTTT. Protein: CASSWRGGPGELFF.

The genes are TRBV30 and TRBJ2-3; maybe TRBD2 (7 bases). This CDR3 contains 14 residues. Trimming removed 3 bases at V and 4 bases at J, with 14 bases between. The germline V gene encodes CDR1 GTSNPN and CDR2 SVGIG (reference sequence). The CDR3 is CAWRWGGASDTQYF. CDR3 bases: TGTGCCTGGAGATGGGGGGGCGCATCAGATACGCAGTATTTT. Drawing the rest from reference TRBV30 and TRBJ2-3, the complete variable domain is SQTIHQWPATLVQPVGSPLSLECTVEGTSNPNLYWYRQAAGRGLQLLFYSVGIGQISSEVPQNLSASRPQDRQFILSSKKLLLSDSGFYLCAWRWGGASDTQYFGPGTRLTVL.

This clone has only one observation. The chain carries TRBV7-8 and TRBJ2-2; D gene uncertain. Germline V CDR1 and CDR2: SGHVS, FQNEAQ. The ends were cut back, 0 bases at V and 4 bases at J, with 6 bases in the middle. CDR3 length: 14 residues. CDR3 region: CASSLARSTGELFF. Written as DNA, the CDR3 is TGTGCCAGCAGCTTAGCTAGGAGCACCGGGGAGCTGTTTTTT.

The rearrangement joins TRBV7-6 to TRBJ2-2; TRBD2 aligns across 10 bases. The germline CDR1 and CDR2 sequences are SGHVS and FNYEAQ. This CDR3 comprises 16 residues. The junction had 10 bases not matched to a gene; V was cut back by 6 bases and J by 6 bases. The CDR3 reads CASRFSGGAIPGELFF. CDR3 nucleotide sequence: TGTGCCAGCAGGTTCAGCGGGGGGGCCATCCCCGGGGAGCTGTTTTTT.

The rearrangement joins TRBV5-4 to TRBJ2-5, with a tentative D call TRBD2 (5 bases). This CDR3 has 15 residues. V was trimmed by 3 bases and J by 5 bases, leaving 17 bases between them. Germline V gene sequence: CDR1 SGHNT, CDR2 YYREEE (reference sequence). CDR3 sequence reads: CASSSSRAGRETQYF. The CDR3 DNA reads TGTGCCAGCAGCTCATCGCGGGCCGGTAGGGAGACCCAGTACTTC.

The V and J genes are TRBV6-6 and TRBJ2-1; 7 nucleotides match TRBD2. V lost 8 bases, J lost 7 bases, and 2 bases stayed unmatched. The CDR3 contains 11 residues. CDR1 and CDR2 from the germline V gene are MNHNY and SVGAGI (reference sequence). CDR3 amino acids: CASGRVNEQFF. The CDR3, as DNA: TGTGCCAGCGGGAGGGTAAATGAGCAGTTCTTC.